This TCR beta chain appears in the sequencing data of a study of blood T cell repertoires in COVID-19. This CDR3 comprises 14 residues. V gave up 2 bases and J gave up 8 bases, with 15 bases separating them. From germline, CDR1 is MNHNS and CDR2 SASEGT. The protocol was immunoSEQ multiplex PCR, while the TCRdb copy is restricted to in-frame clones and leaves out a portion. There are over 100,000 clones in the sample; over 80% occur only once, and around a sixth lies in the top ten. This chain connects TRBV6-1 to TRBJ1-2; TRBD1 might be the D (6 bases). The origin of this receptor is a woman aged 55-70 years with acute or convalescent COVID-19. Specimen: peripheral blood. CDR3 protein: CASSERLGAEGYTF. In DNA, the CDR3 is TGTGCCAGCAGTGAAAGGCTGGGGGCGGAGGGCTACACCTTC.